This T cell receptor (beta chain) was found in a study of control samples from healthy donors and cancer patients. V gave up 3 bases and J gave up 5 bases, with 15 bases separating them. CDR3 length: 15 residues. Germline V gene data show CDR1 as SGDLS and CDR2 as YYNGEE. Libraries were prepared by immunoSEQ multiplex PCR; TCRdb keeps only in-frame clonotypes and omits some of them. The sample has fewer than 100,000 clones, about 88% seen once. The TCR comes from a woman in her 50s in good health. The V gene is TRBV9, the J gene TRBJ1-5; the D gene is possibly TRBD1 (6 bases). Material for sequencing was blood. CDR3 sequence: CASSGGAGEHQPQHF. The DNA for the CDR3 is TGTGCCAGCAGCGGTGGAGCAGGGGAGCATCAGCCCCAGCATTTT.